Included here is one T cell receptor (beta chain) sequence, with context. The sample originates from a study of blood T cell repertoires in COVID-19. Measured with immunoSEQ multiplex PCR; TCRdb has only the in-frame clones, and not every one. The sample has more than 90,000 clones; approximately 92% are singletons. Per germline, CDR1 SNHLY and CDR2 FYNNEI. V lost 6 bases and J lost 5; bases outside the gene matches: 12. This CDR3 has 15 residues. This TCR was recovered from a man in his forties or fifties with active COVID-19. J is TRBJ1-1 and V is TRBV2; 7 bases fit TRBD1. The material sequenced was peripheral blood. CDR3 DNA sequence: TGTGCCAGCAGGGATAGACAGGGAGGAGGTACTGAAGCTTTCTTT. This sequence encodes CASRDRQGGGTEAFF. Full variable domain (outside the CDR3, taken from reference TRBV2 and TRBJ1-1): EPEVTQTPSHQVTQMGQEVILRCVPISNHLYFYWYRQILGQKVEFLVSFYNNEISEKSEIFDDQFSVERPDGSNFTLKIRSTKLEDSAMYFCASRDRQGGGTEAFFGQGTRLTVV.